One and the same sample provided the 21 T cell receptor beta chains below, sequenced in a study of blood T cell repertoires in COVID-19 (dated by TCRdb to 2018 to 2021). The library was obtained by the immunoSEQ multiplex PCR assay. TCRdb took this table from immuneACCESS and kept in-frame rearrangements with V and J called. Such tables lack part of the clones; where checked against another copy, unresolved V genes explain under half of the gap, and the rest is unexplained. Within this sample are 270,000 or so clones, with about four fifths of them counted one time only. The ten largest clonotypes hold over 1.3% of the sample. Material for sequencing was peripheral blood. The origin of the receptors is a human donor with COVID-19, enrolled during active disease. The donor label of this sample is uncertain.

CDR3 region: CASSEMTGLGLNEQFF. The CDR3 coding sequence is TGTGCCAGCAGTGAAATGACGGGACTAGGGCTCAATGAGCAGTTCTTC. This sequence joins TRBV6-1 and TRBJ2-1, with 8 bases fitting TRBD2. Germline values: CDR1 MNHNS, CDR2 SASEGT. The V and J ends lost 2 bases and 6 bases, in that order; junction bases with no gene match: 9. The CDR3 sequence is 16 residues long.

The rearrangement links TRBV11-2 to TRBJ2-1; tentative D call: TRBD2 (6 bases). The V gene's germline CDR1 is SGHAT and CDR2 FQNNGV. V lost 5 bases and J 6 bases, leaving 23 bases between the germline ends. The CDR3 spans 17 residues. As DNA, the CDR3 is TGTGCCAGCAGCCCGACTAGGTCTCAATGGTCCAGCAATGAGCAGTTCTTC. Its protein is CASSPTRSQWSSNEQFF.

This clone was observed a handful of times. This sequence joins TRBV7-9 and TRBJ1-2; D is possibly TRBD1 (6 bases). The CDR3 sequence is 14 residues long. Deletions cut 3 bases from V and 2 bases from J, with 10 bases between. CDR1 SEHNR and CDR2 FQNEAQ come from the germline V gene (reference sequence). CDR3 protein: CASSFAQGNYGYTF. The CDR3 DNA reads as TGTGCCAGCAGCTTTGCTCAGGGGAACTATGGCTACACCTTC.

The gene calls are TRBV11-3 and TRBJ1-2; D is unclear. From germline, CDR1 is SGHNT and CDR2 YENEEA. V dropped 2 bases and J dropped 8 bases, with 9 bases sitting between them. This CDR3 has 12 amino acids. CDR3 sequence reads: CASSLSGDGYTF. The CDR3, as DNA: TGTGCCAGCAGCTTATCGGGTGACGGCTACACCTTC.

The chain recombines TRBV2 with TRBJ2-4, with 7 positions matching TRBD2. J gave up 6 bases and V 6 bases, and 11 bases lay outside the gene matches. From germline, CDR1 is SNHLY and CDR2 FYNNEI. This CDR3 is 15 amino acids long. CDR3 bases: TGTGCCAGCAGCCCATTTGGGGTAGCGGGAAACATTCAGTACTTC. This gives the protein CASSPFGVAGNIQYF.

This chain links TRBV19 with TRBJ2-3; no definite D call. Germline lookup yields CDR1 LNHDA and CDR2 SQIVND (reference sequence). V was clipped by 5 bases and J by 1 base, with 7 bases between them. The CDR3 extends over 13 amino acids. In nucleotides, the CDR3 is TGTGCCAGTAGTCGGTTCGGCACAGATACGCAGTATTTT. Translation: CASSRFGTDTQYF.

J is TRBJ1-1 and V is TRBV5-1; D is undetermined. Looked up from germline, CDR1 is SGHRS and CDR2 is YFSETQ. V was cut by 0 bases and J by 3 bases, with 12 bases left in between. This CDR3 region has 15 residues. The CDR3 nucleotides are TGCGCCAGCAGCTTGGCGGCTACAGCAGACACTGAAGCTTTCTTT. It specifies CASSLAATADTEAFF.

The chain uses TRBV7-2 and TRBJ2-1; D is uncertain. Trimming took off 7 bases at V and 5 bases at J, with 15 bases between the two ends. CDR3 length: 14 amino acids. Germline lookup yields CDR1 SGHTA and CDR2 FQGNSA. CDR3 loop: CASTPLPGNNEQFF. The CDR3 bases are TGTGCCAGCACCCCCCTACCAGGAAACAATGAGCAGTTCTTC.

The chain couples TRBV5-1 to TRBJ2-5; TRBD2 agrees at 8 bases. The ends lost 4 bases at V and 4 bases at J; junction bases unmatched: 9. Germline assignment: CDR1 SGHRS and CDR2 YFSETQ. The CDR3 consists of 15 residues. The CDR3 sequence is CASSTDPGGRETQYF. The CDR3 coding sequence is TGCGCCAGCAGCACCGACCCGGGAGGGAGAGAGACCCAGTACTTC.

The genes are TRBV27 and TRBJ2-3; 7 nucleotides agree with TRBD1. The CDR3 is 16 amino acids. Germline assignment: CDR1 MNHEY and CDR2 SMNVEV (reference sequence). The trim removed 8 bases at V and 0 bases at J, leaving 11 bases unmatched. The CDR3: CASGYTGQPSTDTQYF. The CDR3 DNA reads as TGTGCCAGCGGGTATACGGGACAGCCCAGCACAGATACGCAGTATTTT.

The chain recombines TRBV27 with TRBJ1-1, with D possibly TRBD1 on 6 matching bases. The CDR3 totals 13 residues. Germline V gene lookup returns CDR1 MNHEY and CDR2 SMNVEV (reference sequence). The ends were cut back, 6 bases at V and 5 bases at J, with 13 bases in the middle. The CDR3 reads CASRVLGGTEAFF. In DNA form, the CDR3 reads TGTGCCAGCAGGGTCTTAGGGGGAACTGAAGCTTTCTTT.

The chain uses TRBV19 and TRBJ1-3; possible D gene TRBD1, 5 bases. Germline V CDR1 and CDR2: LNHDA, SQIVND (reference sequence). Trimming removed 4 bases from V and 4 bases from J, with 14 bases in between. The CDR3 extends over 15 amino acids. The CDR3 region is CASSNPQGAGNTIYF. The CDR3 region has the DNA TGTGCCAGTAGTAACCCCCAAGGGGCCGGAAACACCATATATTTT.

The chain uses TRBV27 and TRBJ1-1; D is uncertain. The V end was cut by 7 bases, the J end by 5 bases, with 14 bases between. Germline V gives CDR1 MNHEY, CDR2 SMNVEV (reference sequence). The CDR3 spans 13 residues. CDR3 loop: CASMTAGRTEAFF. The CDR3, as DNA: TGTGCCAGCATGACGGCGGGAAGGACTGAAGCTTTCTTT.

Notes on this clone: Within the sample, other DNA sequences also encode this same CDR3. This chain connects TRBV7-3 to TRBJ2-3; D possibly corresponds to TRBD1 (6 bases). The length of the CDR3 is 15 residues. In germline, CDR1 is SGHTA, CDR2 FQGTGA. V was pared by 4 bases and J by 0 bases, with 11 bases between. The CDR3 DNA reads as TGTGCCAGCAGCTCCGGGACACCTAGCACAGATACGCAGTATTTT. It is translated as CASSSGTPSTDTQYF.

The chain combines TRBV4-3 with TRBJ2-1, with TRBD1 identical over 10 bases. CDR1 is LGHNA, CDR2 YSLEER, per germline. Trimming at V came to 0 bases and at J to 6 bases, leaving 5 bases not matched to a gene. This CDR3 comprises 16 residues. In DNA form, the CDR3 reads TGCGCCAGCAGCCAAGATCCTTGGACAGGGGGCAATGAGCAGTTCTTC. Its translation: CASSQDPWTGGNEQFF.

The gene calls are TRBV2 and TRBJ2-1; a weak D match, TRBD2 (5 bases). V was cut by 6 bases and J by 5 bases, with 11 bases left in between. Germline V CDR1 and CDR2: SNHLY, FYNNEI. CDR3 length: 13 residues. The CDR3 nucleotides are TGTGCCAGCAGCCAAGGACTTAACAATGAGCAGTTCTTC. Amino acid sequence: CASSQGLNNEQFF.

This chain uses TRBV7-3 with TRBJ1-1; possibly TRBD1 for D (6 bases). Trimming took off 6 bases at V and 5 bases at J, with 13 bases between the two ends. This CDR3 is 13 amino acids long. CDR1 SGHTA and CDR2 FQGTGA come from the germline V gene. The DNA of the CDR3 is TGTGCCAGCAGACAGGGACGGAGTACTGAAGCTTTCTTT. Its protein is CASRQGRSTEAFF.

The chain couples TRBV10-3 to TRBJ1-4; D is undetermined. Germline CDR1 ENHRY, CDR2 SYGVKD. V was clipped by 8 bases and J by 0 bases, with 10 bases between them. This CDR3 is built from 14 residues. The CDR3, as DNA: TGTGCCATCTCTGAGATCGCAACTAATGAAAAACTGTTTTTT. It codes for CAISEIATNEKLFF.

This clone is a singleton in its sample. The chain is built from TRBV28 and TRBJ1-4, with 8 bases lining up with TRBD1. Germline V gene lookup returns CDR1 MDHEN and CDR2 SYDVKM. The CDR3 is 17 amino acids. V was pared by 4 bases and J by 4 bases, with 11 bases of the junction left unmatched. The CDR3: CASSSGRTGFYNEKLFF. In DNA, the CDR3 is TGTGCCAGCAGTTCGGGAAGGACAGGGTTTTATAATGAAAAACTGTTTTTT.

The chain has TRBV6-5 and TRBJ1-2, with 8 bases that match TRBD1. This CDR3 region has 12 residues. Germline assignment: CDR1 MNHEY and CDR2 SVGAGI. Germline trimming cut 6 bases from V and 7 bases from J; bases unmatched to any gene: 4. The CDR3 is CASRWGQAGYTF. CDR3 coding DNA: TGTGCCAGCAGGTGGGGACAGGCTGGCTACACCTTC.

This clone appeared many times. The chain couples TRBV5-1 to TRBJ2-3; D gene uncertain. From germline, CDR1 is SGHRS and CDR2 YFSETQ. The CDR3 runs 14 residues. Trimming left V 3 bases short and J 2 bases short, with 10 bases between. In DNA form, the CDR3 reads TGCGCCAGCAGCTCCGCGGATTACACAGATACGCAGTATTTT. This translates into CASSSADYTDTQYF. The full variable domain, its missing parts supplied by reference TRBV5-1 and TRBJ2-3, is KAGVTQTPRYLIKTRGQQVTLSCSPISGHRSVSWYQQTPGQGLQFLFEYFSETQRNKGNFPGRFSGRQFSNSRSEMNVSTLELGDSALYLCASSSADYTDTQYFGPGTRLTVL.